This T cell receptor (beta chain) emerged from a study of T cells in Graves' hyperthyroidism and ophthalmopathy. Study-level points and caveats: Blood shared most expanded thyroid clonotypes above 0.001.

Germline CDR1 ENHRY, CDR2 SYGVKD. The V and J ends lost 8 bases and 2 bases respectively, with 9 bases between them. The CDR3 extends over 12 amino acids. This clonotype was seen a handful of times. Its cognate antigen is unknown. When ophthalmopathy did not progress within 18 months, Graves' hyperthyroidism was considered stable. Amplified TCR beta CDR3 regions came from RNA transcripts. The study used the HTBI primer set for a first-round RT-PCR of the TCR CDR3. One entry per CDR3 protein results from TCRdb running MiXCR on the multiplex PCR reads. The profile shows some 740,000 distinct CDR3 sequences, 14% of them singletons.

Sequenced: blood. The sequence was collected from a young woman with Graves' hyperthyroidism. The chain recombines TRBV10-3 with TRBJ1-1; D is uncertain. The CDR3 is CAIGQQNTEAFF. The CDR3, as DNA: TGTGCCATCGGGCAGCAAAACACTGAAGCTTTCTTT.